The following is a T cell receptor beta chain sequence with its context. What it recognizes is unknown. Cultured CD4+ T-cell DNA underwent Oncomine TCR Beta short-read sequencing. TCRdb recomputed calls from the PCR reads with MiXCR, one row per CDR3 protein. The repertoire includes under 2,500 distinct CDR3 sequences, 27% of them detected once, and 26% sits in the top ten. Germline V CDR1 and CDR2: MNHEY, SMNVEV (reference sequence). The CDR3 has 14 amino acids. The V and J ends lost 3 bases and 5 bases, in that order; junction bases with no gene match: 2. The sample belongs to a study of vaccination and CD4 T cells after COVID-19. Treatment noted: approximately 9-day PBMC culture with coronavirus spike peptide pools or control peptides (ViraFEST assay).

Sequences were derived from CD4+ T cells from blood, cultured in vitro, sampled after SARS-CoV-2 vaccination. The clonotype was recovered from a human donor who had recovered from COVID-19. The chain carries TRBV27 and TRBJ2-2; 8 bases are a match to TRBD1. In DNA, the CDR3 is TGTGCCAGCAGTTTGTACAGGGGGACCGGGGAGCTGTTTTTT. Translated, it gives CASSLYRGTGELFF.